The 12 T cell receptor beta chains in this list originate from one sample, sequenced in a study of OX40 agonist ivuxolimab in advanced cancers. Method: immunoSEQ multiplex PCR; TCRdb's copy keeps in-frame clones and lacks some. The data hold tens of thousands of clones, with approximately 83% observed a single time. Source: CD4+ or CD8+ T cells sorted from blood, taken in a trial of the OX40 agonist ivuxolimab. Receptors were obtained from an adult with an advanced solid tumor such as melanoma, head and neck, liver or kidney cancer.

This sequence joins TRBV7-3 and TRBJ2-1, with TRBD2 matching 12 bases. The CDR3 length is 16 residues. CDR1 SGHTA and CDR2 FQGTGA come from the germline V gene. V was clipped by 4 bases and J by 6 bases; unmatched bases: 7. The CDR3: CASSYLAGGPGNEQFF. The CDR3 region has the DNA TGTGCCAGCAGCTATCTAGCGGGAGGGCCTGGCAATGAGCAGTTCTTC.

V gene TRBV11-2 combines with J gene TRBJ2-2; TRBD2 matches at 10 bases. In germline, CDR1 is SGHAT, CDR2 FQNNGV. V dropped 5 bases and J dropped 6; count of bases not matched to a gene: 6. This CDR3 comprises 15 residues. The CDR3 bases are TGTGCCAGCAGCATAGCGGGGGGAATGGCCGGGGAGCTGTTTTTT. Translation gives CASSIAGGMAGELFF.

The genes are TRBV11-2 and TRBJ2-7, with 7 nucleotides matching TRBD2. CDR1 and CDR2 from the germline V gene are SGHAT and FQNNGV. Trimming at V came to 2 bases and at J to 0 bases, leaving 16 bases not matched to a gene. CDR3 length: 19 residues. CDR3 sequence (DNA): TGTGCCAGCAGCTTAAGTCTCTGGGGGAGCGGGGCGAGCTCCTACGAGCAGTACGTC. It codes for CASSLSLWGSGASSYEQYV.

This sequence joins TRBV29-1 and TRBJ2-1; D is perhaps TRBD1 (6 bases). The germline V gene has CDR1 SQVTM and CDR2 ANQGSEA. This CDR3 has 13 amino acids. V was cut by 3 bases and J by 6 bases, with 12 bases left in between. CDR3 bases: TGCAGCGTTGAGCCTCTAGGGGGCAATGAGCAGTTCTTC. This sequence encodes CSVEPLGGNEQFF.

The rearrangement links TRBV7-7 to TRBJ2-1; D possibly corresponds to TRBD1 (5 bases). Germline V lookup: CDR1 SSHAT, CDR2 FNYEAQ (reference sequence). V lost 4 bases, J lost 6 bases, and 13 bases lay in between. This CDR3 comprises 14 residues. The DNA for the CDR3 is TGTGCCAGCAGCTACAGGCCAGCGAGCAATGAGCAGTTCTTC. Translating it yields CASSYRPASNEQFF. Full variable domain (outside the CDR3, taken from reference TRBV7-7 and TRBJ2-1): GAGVSQSPRYKVTKRGQDVTLRCDPISSHATLYWYQQALGQGPEFLTYFNYEAQPDKSGLPSDRFSAERPEGSISTLTIQRTEQRDSAMYRCASSYRPASNEQFFGPGTRLTVL.

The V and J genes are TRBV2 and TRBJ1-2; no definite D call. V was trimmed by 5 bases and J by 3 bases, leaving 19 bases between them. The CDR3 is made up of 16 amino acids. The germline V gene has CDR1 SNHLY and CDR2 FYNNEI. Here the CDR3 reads CASSPVDGDHYYGYTF. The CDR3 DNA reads TGTGCCAGCAGTCCAGTTGACGGAGATCACTACTATGGCTACACCTTC.

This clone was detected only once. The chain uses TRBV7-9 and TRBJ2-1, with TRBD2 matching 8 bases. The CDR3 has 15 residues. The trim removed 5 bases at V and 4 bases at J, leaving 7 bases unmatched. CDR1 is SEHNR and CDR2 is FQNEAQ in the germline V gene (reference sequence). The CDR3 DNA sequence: TGTGCCAGCAGCCCCGGGGTAGCGGGGTACAATGAGCAGTTCTTC. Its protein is CASSPGVAGYNEQFF.

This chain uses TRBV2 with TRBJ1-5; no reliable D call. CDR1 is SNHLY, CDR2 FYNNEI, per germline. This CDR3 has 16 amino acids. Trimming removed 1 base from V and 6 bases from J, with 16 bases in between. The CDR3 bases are TGTGCCAGCAGTGAAGAGGGAAGTCGGTACGGTCAGCCCCAGCATTTT. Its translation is CASSEEGSRYGQPQHF.

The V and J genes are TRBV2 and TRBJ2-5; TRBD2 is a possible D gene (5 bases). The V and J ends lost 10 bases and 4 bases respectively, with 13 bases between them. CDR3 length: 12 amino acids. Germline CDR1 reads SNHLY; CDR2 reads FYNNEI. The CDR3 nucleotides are TGTGCCACCTCCCCGGGGAGAGAGACCCAGTACTTC. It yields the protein CATSPGRETQYF.

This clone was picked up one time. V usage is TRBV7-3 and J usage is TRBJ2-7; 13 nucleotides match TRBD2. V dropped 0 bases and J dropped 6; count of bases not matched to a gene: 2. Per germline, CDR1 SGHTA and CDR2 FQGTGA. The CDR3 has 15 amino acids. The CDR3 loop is CASSLTGLAGTEQYF. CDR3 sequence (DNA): TGTGCCAGCAGCTTAACGGGACTAGCGGGAACCGAGCAGTACTTC. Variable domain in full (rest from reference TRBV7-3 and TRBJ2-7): GAGVSQTPSNKVTEKGKYVELRCDPISGHTALYWYRQSLGQGPEFLIYFQGTGAADDSGLPNDRFFAVRPEGSVSTLKIQRTERGDSAVYLCASSLTGLAGTEQYFGPGTRLTVT.

The CDR3 is CASSWGGSNEQFF. CDR3 nucleotides: TGCGCCAGCAGTTGGGGGGGCTCCAATGAGCAGTTCTTC. This chain connects TRBV5-1 to TRBJ2-1; D is possibly TRBD2 (7 bases). This CDR3 spans 13 amino acids. CDR1 is SGHRS and CDR2 is YFSETQ in the germline V gene. The V gene lost 5 bases and the J gene lost 6 bases, with 12 bases spanning the gap.

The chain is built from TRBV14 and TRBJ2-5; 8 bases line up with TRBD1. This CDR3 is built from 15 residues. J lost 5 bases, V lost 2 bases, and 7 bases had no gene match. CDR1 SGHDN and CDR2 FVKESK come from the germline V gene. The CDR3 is CASSQPSGGRETQYF. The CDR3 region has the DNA TGTGCCAGCAGCCAACCATCAGGGGGCCGGGAGACCCAGTACTTC.